The clone carrying this TCR beta chain has a single count. No antigen is known for it. The record originates from a study of siplizumab effects on memory and regulatory T cells. Findings of the study overall: Mappable alloreactive CD4+ clones came from Treg cells roughly 65% of the time on average with siplizumab, against about 26% in controls. The naive T cell population seemed more diverse than memory cells and seemed a major contributor to the alloresponse.

The germline CDR1 and CDR2 sequences are SQVTM and ANQGSEA. V lost 4 bases and J lost 5; bases outside the gene matches: 6. CDR3 length: 14 amino acids. The assay covered some 100,000 TCR templates per sample. The table came from immunoSEQ multiplex PCR; TCRdb's copy has only in-frame clones and leaves some out. The table includes around 100,000 clones, about 93% detected once. This receptor was taken from a human donor in good health. The sample consisted of Tregs sorted from blood. The chain joins TRBV29-1 to TRBJ2-1, with TRBD1 matching over 9 bases. CDR3 in DNA: TGCAGCGTTGTCGACAGGGGGGCGGACAATGAGCAGTTCTTC. This sequence encodes CSVVDRGADNEQFF.